The rows below give T cell receptor beta chains drawn from one sample of a study of monozygotic twins with inflammatory bowel disease. TCRdb re-called the 5' RACE reads; every CDR3 protein appears as one record, without DNA. Its clone listing holds around 450,000 distinct CDR3 sequences. The sample consisted of blood. These receptors came from a human donor with ulcerative colitis or Crohn's disease, or a healthy co-twin of an affected twin (not recorded which). CDR3s include the opening cysteine and the closing phenylalanine or tryptophan. Fields, in order: V gene, J gene, CDR3 protein.

v_call: TRBV7-2; j_call: TRBJ2-2; cdr3_aa: CASSLVTSPTGELFF
v_call: TRBV5-4; j_call: TRBJ1-1; cdr3_aa: CASSGLPGQGSLTEAFF
v_call: TRBV4-2; j_call: TRBJ1-1; cdr3_aa: CASSQDFQGMNTEAFF
v_call: TRBV20-1; j_call: TRBJ2-1; cdr3_aa: CSAPREGDEQFF
v_call: TRBV20-1; j_call: TRBJ1-5; cdr3_aa: CSARTGGNQPQHF
v_call: TRBV18; j_call: TRBJ1-3; cdr3_aa: CASSPFTGVSGNTIYF
v_call: TRBV5-5; j_call: TRBJ2-2; cdr3_aa: CASSLDPGTGNTGELFF
v_call: TRBV4-2; j_call: TRBJ2-4; cdr3_aa: CASSFGPTENIQYF
v_call: TRBV7-6; j_call: TRBJ2-2; cdr3_aa: CASSLDQLANTGELFF
v_call: TRBV7-9; j_call: TRBJ2-7; cdr3_aa: CASSLTGFSYEQYF
v_call: TRBV5-1; j_call: TRBJ2-1; cdr3_aa: CASSFVGQGVGEQFF
v_call: TRBV12-3/TRBV12-4; j_call: TRBJ2-2; cdr3_aa: CASSKTGELFF
v_call: TRBV19; j_call: TRBJ1-3; cdr3_aa: CASVGRSSGNTIYF
v_call: TRBV7-8; j_call: TRBJ2-6; cdr3_aa: CASSWGRISGVNVLTF